This T cell receptor (beta chain) came from a study of blood T cell repertoires in COVID-19. Individuals aged about 18 to 90 years were recruited from roughly 23 US areas. Cohort 3 recovered donors had two negative PCRs, clearance, or symptom resolution. This clone came up a few times. Germline assignment: CDR1 LNHDA and CDR2 SQIVND (reference sequence). V was clipped by 3 bases and J by 2 bases, with 7 bases between them. This CDR3 spans 13 amino acids. In the authors' methods: Amplified reference gene primers provided the basis for estimating nucleated cell counts. Profiled with immunoSEQ multiplex PCR; TCRdb holds only in-frame clones, not every one. D and trimming were read from the DNA, whereas the V and J calls and clone size are those reported in that table. In the table there are 200,000 to 250,000 clones, approximately 84% of which are singletons.

The gene calls are TRBV19 and TRBJ1-2; D is unclear. The origin of this receptor is a man in his sixties who had recovered from COVID-19. The sequenced sample was PBMCs or T cells enriched from blood (not recorded which). The DNA of the CDR3 is TGTGCCAGTAGTATCCAGGAAAACTATGGCTACACCTTC. This gives the protein CASSIQENYGYTF.